This T cell receptor (beta chain) derives from a study of blood T cell repertoires in COVID-19. What the recovered Cohort 3 donors had was two negative PCRs, clearance, or symptom resolution. Losses at the gene ends were 6 bases for V and 1 base for J; bases not matched to a gene: 12. The CDR3 extends over 16 amino acids. The V gene's germline CDR1 is SQVTM and CDR2 ANQGSEA. The protocol was immunoSEQ multiplex PCR, while the TCRdb copy is restricted to in-frame clones and leaves out a portion. Here the sample spans about 480,000 clones, roughly 90% being singletons. The TCR sequence derives from a woman aged 40-49 years who had recovered from COVID-19. The material sequenced was PBMCs or T cells enriched from blood (not recorded which). The chain uses TRBV29-1 and TRBJ2-3; 8 bases are shared with TRBD1. This chain's CDR3 is CSVLHQGAVGTDTQYF. CDR3 bases: TGCAGCGTACTACATCAGGGGGCGGTCGGCACAGATACGCAGTATTTT.